The next 18 T cell receptor beta chains were all read from a single sample in a study of CD8 T cells in ankylosing spondylitis. Study-wide points: About 8 highly homologous variants made up a TCR beta motif, and this motif appeared characteristic of ankylosing spondylitis blood.

Their antigens are not known. TCRdb independently ran MiXCR on the 5' RACE reads; one entry per CDR3 protein. This table holds a few hundred thousand distinct CDR3 sequences, less than 9.5% found once. Input material: blood, either unsorted or a sorted T cell fraction (not recorded which). Receptors originate from a male donor with ankylosing spondylitis.

Only a few counts were recorded for this clonotype. This chain uses TRBV4-2 with TRBJ2-6; D possibly corresponds to TRBD2 (5 bases). Germline V lookup: CDR1 LGHNA, CDR2 YNFKEQ. The CDR3 is 19 amino acids. With 0 bases removed from V and 1 base from J, the gap between germline ends came to 16 bases. Here the CDR3 DNA reads TGTGCCAGCAGCCAAGATGTGGGGAGAGTAGGGTCTGGGGCCAACGTCCTGACTTTC. Protein: CASSQDVGRVGSGANVLTF.

This clonotype was seen many times. The chain recombines TRBV5-6 with TRBJ2-2, with 8 bases identical to TRBD2. CDR1 is SGHDT and CDR2 is YYEEEE in the germline V gene. V lost 3 bases, J lost 7 bases, and 5 bases stayed unmatched. This CDR3 comprises 14 residues. CDR3 nucleotide sequence: TGTGCCAGCAGCTGGGGGACTAGTAGCGGGGAGCTGTTTTTT. It codes for CASSWGTSSGELFF.

This clonotype showed up just a few times. V is TRBV5-6 and J is TRBJ2-7, with 8 nucleotides matching TRBD1. The junction had 8 bases not matched to a gene; V was cut back by 1 base and J by 5 bases. CDR1 and CDR2 (germline): SGHDT, YYEEEE. CDR3 size: 15 residues. This CDR3 reads CASSLIRQGMDEQYF. CDR3 sequence (DNA): TGTGCCAGCAGCTTGATAAGACAGGGGATGGACGAGCAGTACTTC.

This clonotype was seen repeatedly, ten times or more. The chain couples TRBV4-3 to TRBJ1-6; D is possibly TRBD1 (6 bases). Germline V gene sequence: CDR1 LGHNA, CDR2 YSLEER. The germline V and J ends were trimmed by 3 bases and 6 bases, with 12 bases remaining between them. This CDR3 is 15 amino acids long. CDR3 loop: CASSHETGANSPLHF. The CDR3 region has the DNA TGCGCCAGCAGCCATGAGACAGGTGCTAATTCACCCCTCCACTTT.

The chain uses TRBV13 and TRBJ2-1; TRBD2 matches at 12 bases. V was clipped by 5 bases and J by 15 bases; unmatched bases: 11. The CDR3 extends over 14 amino acids. The germline V gene encodes CDR1 PRHDT and CDR2 FYEKMQ (reference sequence). In DNA, the CDR3 is TGTGCCAGCAGCCCAAGGACTAGCGGGGTCGGGTTGTTCTTC. It codes for CASSPRTSGVGLFF.

This chain links TRBV25-1 with TRBJ2-1, with TRBD1 matching over 8 bases. Germline trimming cut 0 bases from V and 0 bases from J; bases unmatched to any gene: 7. This CDR3 has 18 amino acids. Germline assignment: CDR1 MGHDK and CDR2 SYGVNS. The CDR3 loop reads CASSEYRRTGNSYNEQFF. The CDR3 DNA sequence: TGTGCCAGCAGTGAATACCGCAGGACAGGGAACTCCTACAATGAGCAGTTCTTC.

The genes are TRBV27 and TRBJ2-2; D possibly corresponds to TRBD2 (5 bases). This CDR3 is built from 12 residues. Germline CDR1 and CDR2: MNHEY and SMNVEV (reference sequence). V lost 11 bases, J lost 4 bases, and 11 bases lay in between. This CDR3 reads CAGTGITGELFF. CDR3 sequence (DNA): TGTGCCGGCACGGGGATCACCGGGGAGCTGTTTTTT.

The chain joins TRBV3-1 to TRBJ2-7; 8 bases match TRBD1. The CDR3 sequence is 15 residues long. Germline loops: CDR1 LGHDT, CDR2 YNNKEL (reference sequence). The V gene end was trimmed by 0 bases and the J gene end by 4 bases; junction bases not matched to a gene: 5. CDR3 sequence reads: CASSQEWDRRYEQYF. DNA of the CDR3: TGTGCCAGCAGCCAAGAGTGGGACAGGAGGTACGAGCAGTACTTC.

The rearrangement joins TRBV4-1 to TRBJ2-7; 10 bases match TRBD2. CDR1 is MGHRA and CDR2 is YSYEKL in the germline V gene. Trimming removed 1 base from V and 4 bases from J; junction bases left unmatched: 7. The CDR3 is 16 amino acids. CDR3: CASSQGRSGRAYEQYF. The CDR3 bases are TGCGCCAGCAGCCAAGGGCGGAGCGGGAGGGCTTACGAGCAGTACTTC.

The sample holds a few counts of this clonotype. The genes are TRBV3-1 and TRBJ1-2; TRBD1 is a possible D gene (5 bases). Trimming removed 2 bases at V and 7 bases at J, with 14 bases between. From germline, CDR1 is LGHDT and CDR2 YNNKEL (reference sequence). The CDR3 is made up of 14 amino acids. The CDR3 protein is CASSQYPQGSGYTF. CDR3 in DNA: TGTGCCAGCAGCCAATACCCCCAGGGAAGTGGCTACACCTTC. The variable domain in full, completed from reference TRBV3-1 and TRBJ1-2, reads DTAVSQTPKYLVTQMGNDKSIKCEQNLGHDTMYWYKQDSKKFLKIMFSYNNKELIINETVPNRFSPKSPDKAHLNLHINSLELGDSAVYFCASSQYPQGSGYTFGSGTRLTVV.

This clonotype was found many times. This chain uses TRBV5-1 with TRBJ2-2; tentative D call: TRBD2 (6 bases). Looked up from germline, CDR1 is SGHRS and CDR2 is YFSETQ. The CDR3 loop spans 16 amino acids. Between the trimmed V and J ends, which lost 4 bases and 1 base, there was a span of 14 bases. The CDR3 sequence is CASSRRISGNTGELFF. Written as DNA, the CDR3 is TGCGCCAGCAGCAGGCGGATTAGCGGGAACACCGGGGAGCTGTTTTTT.

The rearrangement uses TRBV7-2 and TRBJ1-2; D not certain. The CDR3 covers 13 residues. CDR1 is SGHTA and CDR2 is FQGNSA in the germline V gene. Trimming shortened V by 2 bases and J by 7 bases, and 11 bases separated the two germline ends. Written as DNA, the CDR3 is TGTGCCAGCAGCTTAAGGAGGGATTCTGGCTACACCTTC. Its translation is CASSLRRDSGYTF.

This clonotype was seen ten or more times. The V gene is TRBV29-1, the J gene TRBJ1-2; no definite D call. CDR3 length: 14 residues. Germline V gene data show CDR1 as SQVTM and CDR2 as ANQGSEA. The ends were cut back, 4 bases at V and 0 bases at J, with 12 bases in the middle. The CDR3 sequence: CSVVSPGANYGYTF. The CDR3 nucleotides read TGCAGCGTTGTAAGTCCCGGAGCTAACTATGGCTACACCTTC.

This clonotype was recorded a few times. The genes are TRBV24-1 and TRBJ2-1; D possibly corresponds to TRBD2 (6 bases). This CDR3 spans 15 amino acids. Germline V gives CDR1 KGHDR, CDR2 SFDVKD. Trimming stripped 3 bases from V and 7 bases from J, with 15 bases between. This chain's CDR3 is CATSDRGTSANEQFF. Here the CDR3 DNA reads TGTGCCACCAGTGATAGAGGGACTTCGGCGAATGAGCAGTTCTTC.

This clonotype was picked up a small number of times. The chain couples TRBV11-2 to TRBJ2-1, with 11 bases fitting TRBD2. CDR1 is SGHAT and CDR2 is FQNNGV in the germline V gene. V shed 2 bases, J shed 4 bases, and the junction held 7 bases outside the gene matches. This CDR3 comprises 17 residues. CDR3: CASSLLTGTSGYNEQFF. CDR3 nucleotides: TGTGCCAGCAGCTTACTTACCGGGACTAGCGGTTACAATGAGCAGTTCTTC.

The chain has TRBV4-3 and TRBJ1-6, with 7 bases matching TRBD1. J gave up 10 bases and V 0 bases, and 6 bases lay outside the gene matches. The CDR3 is 15 residues long. Looked up from germline, CDR1 is LGHNA and CDR2 is YSLEER. The CDR3 DNA reads TGCGCCAGCAGCCAAGATCTAGGGGGCAGGTCACCCCTCCACTTT. It is translated as CASSQDLGGRSPLHF.

The chain recombines TRBV7-2 with TRBJ2-1; D unclear. CDR3 length: 17 residues. Germline V CDR1 and CDR2: SGHTA, FQGNSA. Trimming removed 2 bases at V and 0 bases at J, with 14 bases between. The CDR3 DNA reads TGTGCCAGCAGCTTATCCGCTCTGAGGAGCTCCTACAATGAGCAGTTCTTC. Residues: CASSLSALRSSYNEQFF.

This clonotype came up many times. Written as DNA, the CDR3 is TGTGCCAGCAGTTACACCTACGATGGGGGCACTGAAGCTTTCTTT. Protein sequence: CASSYTYDGGTEAFF. The chain recombines TRBV6-5 with TRBJ1-1, with a weak D call TRBD1 (5 bases). Germline loops: CDR1 MNHEY, CDR2 SVGAGI. The CDR3 is made up of 15 amino acids. V lost 2 bases, J lost 4 bases, and 14 bases lay in between.